This T cell receptor (beta chain) was identified during a study of shared clonotypes between healthy human individuals. About the research overall: Used for every donor were three CD4 naive, three CD4 memory, two CD8 naive and one CD8 memory plate. Study-wide findings and caveats: Generation of non-shared clonotypes was less probable than generation of clonotypes shared by all four donors.

Germline lookup yields CDR1 MDHEN and CDR2 SYDVKM. The CDR3 totals 13 residues. Trimming cost V 7 bases and J 2 bases, with 11 bases left between them. The run depth of the assay was deep. This table comes from immunoSEQ multiplex PCR, and its TCRdb copy is limited to in-frame clones, with some not included. The table records roughly 2.2 million clones, about nine tenths of them present only once. Turning to this clone: The antigen is not known.

Donors were healthy HIV-negative adults without recently reported acute infections or vaccinations. This TCR was sampled from a man aged 18 to 29 in good health. Some clones in this sample may be carry-over from other donors' samples. What was sequenced was naive CD4+ T cells from PBMCs. The subset: CD45RA+ positively selected. The genes are TRBV28 and TRBJ1-2; tentative D call: TRBD1 (5 bases). In DNA, the CDR3 is TGTGCCAGCACTTCGGGACCAAACTATGGCTACACCTTC. Amino acids: CASTSGPNYGYTF.